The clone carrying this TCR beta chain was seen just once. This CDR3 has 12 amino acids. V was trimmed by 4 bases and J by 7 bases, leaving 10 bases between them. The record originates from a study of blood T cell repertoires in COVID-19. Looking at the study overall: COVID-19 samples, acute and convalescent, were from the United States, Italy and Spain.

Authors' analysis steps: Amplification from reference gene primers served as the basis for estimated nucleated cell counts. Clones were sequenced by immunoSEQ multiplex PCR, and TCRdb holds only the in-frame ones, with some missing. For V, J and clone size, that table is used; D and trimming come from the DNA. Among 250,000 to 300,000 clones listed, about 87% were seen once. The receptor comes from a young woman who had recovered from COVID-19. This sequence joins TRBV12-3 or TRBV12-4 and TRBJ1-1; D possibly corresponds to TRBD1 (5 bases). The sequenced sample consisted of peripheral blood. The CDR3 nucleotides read TGTGCCAGCAGTTCTCAGGGCCGTGAAGCTTTCTTT. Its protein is CASSSQGREAFF.